This T cell receptor (beta chain) was captured in a study of CD8 T cells in ankylosing spondylitis. Quantitative molecular-barcoded 5'-RACE generated the TCR beta libraries. TCRdb ran MiXCR on the 5' RACE reads and lists one entry per CDR3 protein. The table records 210,000 or so distinct CDR3 sequences, more than 25% of them present only once. Study-wide results and limits: What appeared characteristic of ankylosing spondylitis blood was a TCR beta motif of fewer than ten highly homologous variants. CD8+ disease-linked clones were present at relatively low frequencies in blood.

The CDR3 runs 13 residues. Trimming stripped 0 bases from V and 8 bases from J, with 8 bases between. Germline-derived CDR1 and CDR2 are MGHRA and YSYEKL. This clonotype has a count of ten or more. Its target is not known. The source is a male donor with ankylosing spondylitis or in good health (not recorded which). This rearrangement joins TRBV4-1 to TRBJ1-3; no definite D call. The sequencing input was blood, either unsorted or a sorted T cell fraction (not recorded which). The CDR3: CASSQEMAHTIYF. The DNA for the CDR3 is TGCGCCAGCAGCCAAGAAATGGCGCACACCATATATTTT.